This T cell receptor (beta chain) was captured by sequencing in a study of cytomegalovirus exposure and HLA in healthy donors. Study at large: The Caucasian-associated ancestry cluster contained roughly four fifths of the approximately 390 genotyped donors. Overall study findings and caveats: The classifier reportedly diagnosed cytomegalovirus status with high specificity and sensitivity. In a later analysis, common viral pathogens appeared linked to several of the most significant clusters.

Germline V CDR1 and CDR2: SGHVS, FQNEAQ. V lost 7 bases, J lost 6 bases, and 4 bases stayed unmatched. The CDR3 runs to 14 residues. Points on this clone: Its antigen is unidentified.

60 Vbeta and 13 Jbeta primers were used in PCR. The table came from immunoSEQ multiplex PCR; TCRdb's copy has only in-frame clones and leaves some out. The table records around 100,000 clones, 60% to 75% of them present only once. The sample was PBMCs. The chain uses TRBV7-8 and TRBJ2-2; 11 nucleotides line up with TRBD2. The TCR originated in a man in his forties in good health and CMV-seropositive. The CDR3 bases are TGTGCCAGCATACTAGCGGGAGCCGCCGGGGAGCTGTTTTTT. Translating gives CASILAGAAGELFF.